This T cell receptor beta chain was captured in a study of shared clonotypes between healthy human individuals. Overall study findings and caveats: Generation probability values for non-shared clonotypes were lower than those for clonotypes shared by all four donors.

The table came from immunoSEQ multiplex PCR; TCRdb's copy has only in-frame clones and leaves some out. This sample yields around 1.9 million clones, of which 80% to 95% are seen a single time; over 1.5% belongs to the top ten. Points on this clone: Its antigen is not known. Other nucleotide sequences from this sample produce the same CDR3.

In the naive CD8 group, cells lacked CD45RO and were positively selected for CCR7, so terminally differentiated effector memory CD45RA+ cells were left out. This TCR derives from a young man in good health. Some clones in this sample may be carry-over from other donors' samples. The sample consisted of naive CD8+ T cells from PBMCs.

As DNA, the CDR3 is TGCAGCGCCCCCGCCATGAACACTGAAGCTTTCTTT. It yields the protein CSAPAMNTEAFF. This rearrangement joins TRBV29-1 to TRBJ1-1, with D hard to call. Germline CDR1 SQVTM, CDR2 ANQGSEA. This CDR3 comprises 12 residues. Between the trimmed V and J ends, which lost 7 bases and 0 bases, there was a span of 9 bases.